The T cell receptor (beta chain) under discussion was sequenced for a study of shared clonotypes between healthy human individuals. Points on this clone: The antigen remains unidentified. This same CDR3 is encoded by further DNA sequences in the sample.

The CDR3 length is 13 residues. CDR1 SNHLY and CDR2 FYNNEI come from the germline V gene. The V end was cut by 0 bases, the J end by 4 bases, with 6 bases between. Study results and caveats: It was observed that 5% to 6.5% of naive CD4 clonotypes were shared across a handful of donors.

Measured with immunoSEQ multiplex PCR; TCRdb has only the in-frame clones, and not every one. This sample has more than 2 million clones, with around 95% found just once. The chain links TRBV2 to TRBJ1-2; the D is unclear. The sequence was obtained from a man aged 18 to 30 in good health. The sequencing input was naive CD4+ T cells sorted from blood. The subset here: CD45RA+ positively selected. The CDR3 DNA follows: TGTGCCAGCAGTGAAGCGCTCGGCTATGGCTACACCTTC. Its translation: CASSEALGYGYTF.